Listed here is a single T cell receptor beta chain. As yet, its antigen is unknown. This sample was included in a study of T cell responses to AZD1222 COVID-19 vaccine. The study, taken as a whole, reports: Repertoire sampling occurred only after the peak T cell response.

The CDR3 spans 12 residues. Trimming took 1 base from V and 7 from J, leaving 5 bases between them. Germline CDR1 reads MGHRA; CDR2 reads YSYEKL. The table came from immunoSEQ multiplex PCR; TCRdb's copy has only in-frame clones and leaves some out. This sample has approximately 84,000 clones, with around four fifths found just once. The sample consisted of peripheral blood, taken 28 days after the second AZD1222 dose. The TCR comes from an adult who received the AZD1222 COVID-19 vaccine. This sequence joins TRBV4-1 and TRBJ2-1, with D hard to call. The CDR3 loop is CASSQVGNEQFF. DNA of the CDR3: TGCGCCAGCAGCCAAGTAGGGAATGAGCAGTTCTTC.